This T cell receptor beta chain was sequenced in a study of regulatory T cells in long-lasting Graves disease. Study-level points and caveats: The study found persistent patients shared more public clonotypes (approximately 2,700) than new patients (966).

In the case of this clonotype: Its antigen is unidentified.

Building the TCR beta libraries relied on iRepertoire HTBI primers, and CDR3 regions underwent Arm-PCR. TCRdb re-derived calls from the multiplex PCR reads in MiXCR, one entry per CDR3 protein. The sample lists roughly 560,000 distinct CDR3 sequences; about 16% were seen once. Time point meaning: newly diagnosed GD, antithyroid drugs for less than 3 months. RNA extracted from PBMCs served as the sequencing template. The source of the patients was an endocrinology department in Xi'an, China. These data were also reused for a study on T cells in Graves' hyperthyroidism and ophthalmopathy.

The origin of this receptor is a woman aged 35-60 years with Graves disease. The specimen was peripheral blood mononuclear cells (PBMCs), collected at new diagnosis, from a patient treated with antithyroid drugs.

The DNA for the CDR3 is TGTGCTAGTGGCCTGACCTCTGGGGGGTCTCATGAGCAGTTCTTC. Protein product: CASGLTSGGSHEQFF. The rearrangement links TRBV12-5 to TRBJ2-1; D may be TRBD2 (6 bases). Germline CDR1 reads LGHNT; CDR2 reads FRNRAP. This CDR3 spans 15 amino acids. With 6 bases removed from V and 8 bases from J, the gap between germline ends came to 20 bases.